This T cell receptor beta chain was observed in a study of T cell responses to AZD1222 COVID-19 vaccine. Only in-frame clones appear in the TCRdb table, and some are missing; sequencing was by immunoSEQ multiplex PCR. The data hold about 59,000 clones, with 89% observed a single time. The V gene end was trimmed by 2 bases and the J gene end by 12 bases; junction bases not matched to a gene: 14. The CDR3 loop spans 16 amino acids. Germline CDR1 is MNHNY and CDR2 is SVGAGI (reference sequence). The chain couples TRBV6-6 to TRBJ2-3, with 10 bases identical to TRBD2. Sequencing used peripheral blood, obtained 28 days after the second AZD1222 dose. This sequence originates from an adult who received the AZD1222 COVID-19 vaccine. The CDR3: CASSYPHTSGEDHQYF. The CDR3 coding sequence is TGTGCCAGCAGTTACCCCCATACTAGCGGGGAGGACCATCAGTATTTT.